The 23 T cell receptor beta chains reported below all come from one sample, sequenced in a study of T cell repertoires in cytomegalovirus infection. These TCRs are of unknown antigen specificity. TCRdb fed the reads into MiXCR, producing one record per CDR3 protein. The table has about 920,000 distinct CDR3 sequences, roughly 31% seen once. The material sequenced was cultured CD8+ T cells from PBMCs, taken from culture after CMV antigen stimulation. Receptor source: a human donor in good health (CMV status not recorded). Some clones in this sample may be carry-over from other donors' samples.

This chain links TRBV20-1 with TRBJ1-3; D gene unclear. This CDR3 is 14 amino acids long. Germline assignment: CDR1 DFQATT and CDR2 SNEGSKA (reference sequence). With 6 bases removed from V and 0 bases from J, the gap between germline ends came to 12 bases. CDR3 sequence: CSAPIIGSGNTIYF. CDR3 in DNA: TGCAGTGCCCCTATCATCGGCTCTGGAAACACCATATATTTT.

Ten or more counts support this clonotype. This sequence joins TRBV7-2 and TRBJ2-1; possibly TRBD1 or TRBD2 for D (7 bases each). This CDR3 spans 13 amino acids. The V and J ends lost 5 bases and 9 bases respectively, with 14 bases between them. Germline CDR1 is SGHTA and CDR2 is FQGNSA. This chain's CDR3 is CASSQGGGGEQFF. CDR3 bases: TGTGCCAGCAGCCAGGGAGGGGGCGGTGAGCAGTTCTTC.

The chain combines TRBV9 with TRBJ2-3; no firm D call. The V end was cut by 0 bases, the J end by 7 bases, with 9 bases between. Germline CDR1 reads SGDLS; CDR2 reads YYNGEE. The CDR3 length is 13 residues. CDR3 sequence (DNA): TGTGCCAGCAGCGTAGATGGTTCTCATACGCAGTATTTT. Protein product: CASSVDGSHTQYF.

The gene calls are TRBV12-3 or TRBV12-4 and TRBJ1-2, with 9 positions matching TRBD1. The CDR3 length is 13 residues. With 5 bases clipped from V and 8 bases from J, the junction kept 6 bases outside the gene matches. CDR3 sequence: CASSPGTGSGYTF. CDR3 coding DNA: TGTGCCAGCAGTCCCGGGACAGGGAGCGGCTACACCTTC.

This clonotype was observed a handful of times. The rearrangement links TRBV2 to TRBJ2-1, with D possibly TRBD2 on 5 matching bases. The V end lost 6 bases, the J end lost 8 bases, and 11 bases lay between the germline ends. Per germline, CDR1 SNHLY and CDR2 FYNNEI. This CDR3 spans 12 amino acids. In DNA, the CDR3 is TGTGCCAGCAGGCCCACTAGGGATGAGCAGTTCTTC. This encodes CASRPTRDEQFF. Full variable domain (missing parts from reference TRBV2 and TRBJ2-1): EPEVTQTPSHQVTQMGQEVILRCVPISNHLYFYWYRQILGQKVEFLVSFYNNEISEKSEIFDDQFSVERPDGSNFTLKIRSTKLEDSAMYFCASRPTRDEQFFGPGTRLTVL.

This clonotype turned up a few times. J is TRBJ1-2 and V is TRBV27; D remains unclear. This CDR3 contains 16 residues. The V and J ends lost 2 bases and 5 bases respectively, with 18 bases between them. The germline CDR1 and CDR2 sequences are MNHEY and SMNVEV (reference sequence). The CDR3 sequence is CASSLIPAGTGYGYTF. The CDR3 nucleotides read TGTGCCAGCAGTTTAATCCCAGCAGGCACCGGGTATGGCTACACCTTC.

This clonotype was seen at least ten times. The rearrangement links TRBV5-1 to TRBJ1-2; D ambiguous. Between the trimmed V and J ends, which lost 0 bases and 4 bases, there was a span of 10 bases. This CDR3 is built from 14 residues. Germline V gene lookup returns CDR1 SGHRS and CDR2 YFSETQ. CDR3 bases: TGCGCCAGCAGCTTGGTTGGAGGGCCCTATGGCTACACCTTC. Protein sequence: CASSLVGGPYGYTF.

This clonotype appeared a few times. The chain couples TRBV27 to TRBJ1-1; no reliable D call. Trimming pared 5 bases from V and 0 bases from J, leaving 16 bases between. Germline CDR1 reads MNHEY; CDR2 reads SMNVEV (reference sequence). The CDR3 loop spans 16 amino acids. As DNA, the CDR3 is TGTGCCAGCAGTCCCTTTTACCCAGCCATGAACACTGAAGCTTTCTTT. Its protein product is CASSPFYPAMNTEAFF.

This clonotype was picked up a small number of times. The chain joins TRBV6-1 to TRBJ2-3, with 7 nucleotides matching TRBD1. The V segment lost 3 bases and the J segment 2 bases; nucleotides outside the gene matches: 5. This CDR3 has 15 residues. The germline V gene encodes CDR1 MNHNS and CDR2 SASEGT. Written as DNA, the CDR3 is TGTGCCAGCAGTGAGGGACAGAGATTCACAGATACGCAGTATTTT. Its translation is CASSEGQRFTDTQYF.

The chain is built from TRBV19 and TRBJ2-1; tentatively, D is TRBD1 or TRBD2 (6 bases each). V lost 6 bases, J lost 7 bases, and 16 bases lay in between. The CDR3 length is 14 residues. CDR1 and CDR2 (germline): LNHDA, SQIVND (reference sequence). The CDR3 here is CASSLWGAANEQFF. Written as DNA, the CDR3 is TGTGCCAGTAGCCTATGGGGGGCGGCGAATGAGCAGTTCTTC.

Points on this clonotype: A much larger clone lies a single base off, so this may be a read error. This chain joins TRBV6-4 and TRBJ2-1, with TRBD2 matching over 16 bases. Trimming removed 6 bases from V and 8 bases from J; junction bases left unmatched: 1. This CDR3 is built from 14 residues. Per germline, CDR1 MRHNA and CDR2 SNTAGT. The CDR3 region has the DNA TGTGCCAGCAGGGGGACTAGCGGGGGGGATGAGCAGTTCTTC. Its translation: CASRGTSGGDEQFF.

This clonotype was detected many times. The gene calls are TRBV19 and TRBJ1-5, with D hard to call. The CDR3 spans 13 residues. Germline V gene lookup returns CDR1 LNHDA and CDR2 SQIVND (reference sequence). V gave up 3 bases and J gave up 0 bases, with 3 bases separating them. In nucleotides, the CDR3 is TGTGCCAGTAGTATGGTTAGCAATCAGCCCCAGCATTTT. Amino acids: CASSMVSNQPQHF. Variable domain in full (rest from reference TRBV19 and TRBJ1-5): DGGITQSPKYLFRKEGQNVTLSCEQNLNHDAMYWYRQDPGQGLRLIYYSQIVNDFQKGDIAEGYSVSREKKESFPLTVTSAQKNPTAFYLCASSMVSNQPQHFGDGTRLSIL.

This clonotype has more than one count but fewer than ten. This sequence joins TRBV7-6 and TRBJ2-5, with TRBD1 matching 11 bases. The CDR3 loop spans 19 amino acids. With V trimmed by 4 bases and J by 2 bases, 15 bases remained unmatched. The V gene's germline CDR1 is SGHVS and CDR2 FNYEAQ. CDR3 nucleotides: TGTGCCAGCAGCTCACCGGGACAGGGGGACCATCGTTCACAAGAGACCCAGTACTTC. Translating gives CASSSPGQGDHRSQETQYF.

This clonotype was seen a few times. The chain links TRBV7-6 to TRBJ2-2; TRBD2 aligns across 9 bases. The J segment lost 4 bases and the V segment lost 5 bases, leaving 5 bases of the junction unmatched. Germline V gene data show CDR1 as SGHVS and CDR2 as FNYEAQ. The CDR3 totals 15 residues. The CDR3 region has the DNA TGTGCCAGCAGCCCGCGGGGGGGCCCCACCGGGGAGCTGTTTTTT. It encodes CASSPRGGPTGELFF.

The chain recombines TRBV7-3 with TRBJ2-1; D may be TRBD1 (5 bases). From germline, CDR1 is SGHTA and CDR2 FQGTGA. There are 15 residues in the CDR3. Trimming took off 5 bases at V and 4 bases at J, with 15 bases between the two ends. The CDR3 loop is CASSPKGPTYNEQFF. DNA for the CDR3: TGTGCCAGCAGCCCAAAGGGGCCCACGTACAATGAGCAGTTCTTC.

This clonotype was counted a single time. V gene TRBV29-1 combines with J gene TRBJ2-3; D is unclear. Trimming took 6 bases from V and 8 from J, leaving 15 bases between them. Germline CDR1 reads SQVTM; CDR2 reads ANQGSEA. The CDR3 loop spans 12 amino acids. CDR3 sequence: CSVPNAPGTQYF. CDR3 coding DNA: TGCAGCGTCCCTAACGCGCCGGGTACGCAGTATTTT.

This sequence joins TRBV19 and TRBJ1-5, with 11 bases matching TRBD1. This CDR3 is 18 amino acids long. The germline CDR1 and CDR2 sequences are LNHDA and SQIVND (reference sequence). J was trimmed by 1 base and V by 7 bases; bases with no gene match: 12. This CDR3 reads CASTDPWTGGISNQPQHF. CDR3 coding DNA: TGTGCCAGTACCGACCCTTGGACAGGGGGCATAAGCAATCAGCCCCAGCATTTT. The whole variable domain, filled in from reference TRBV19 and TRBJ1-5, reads DGGITQSPKYLFRKEGQNVTLSCEQNLNHDAMYWYRQDPGQGLRLIYYSQIVNDFQKGDIAEGYSVSREKKESFPLTVTSAQKNPTAFYLCASTDPWTGGISNQPQHFGDGTRLSIL.

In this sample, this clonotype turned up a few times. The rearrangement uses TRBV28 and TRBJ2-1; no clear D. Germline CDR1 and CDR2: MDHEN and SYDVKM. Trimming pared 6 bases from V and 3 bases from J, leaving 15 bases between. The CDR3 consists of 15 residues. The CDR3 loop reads CASSPAGTDYNEQFF. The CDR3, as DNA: TGTGCCAGCAGCCCAGCCGGAACAGACTACAATGAGCAGTTCTTC. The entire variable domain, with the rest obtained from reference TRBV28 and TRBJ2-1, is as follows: DVKVTQSSRYLVKRTGEKVFLECVQDMDHENMFWYRQDPGLGLRLIYFSYDVKMKEKGDIPEGYSVSREKKERFSLILESASTNQTSMYLCASSPAGTDYNEQFFGPGTRLTVL.

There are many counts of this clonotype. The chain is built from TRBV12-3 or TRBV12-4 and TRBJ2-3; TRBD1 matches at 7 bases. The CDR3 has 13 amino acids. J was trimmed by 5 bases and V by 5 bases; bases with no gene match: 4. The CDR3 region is CASSPQGLDTQYF. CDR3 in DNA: TGTGCCAGCAGTCCACAGGGGTTAGATACGCAGTATTTT.

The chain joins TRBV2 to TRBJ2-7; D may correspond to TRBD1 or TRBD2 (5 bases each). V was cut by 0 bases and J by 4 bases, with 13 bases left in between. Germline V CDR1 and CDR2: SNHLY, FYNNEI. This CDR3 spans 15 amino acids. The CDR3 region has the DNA TGTGCCAGCAGTGAAGCCGACCAGGGACCTTACGAGCAGTACTTC. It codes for CASSEADQGPYEQYF.

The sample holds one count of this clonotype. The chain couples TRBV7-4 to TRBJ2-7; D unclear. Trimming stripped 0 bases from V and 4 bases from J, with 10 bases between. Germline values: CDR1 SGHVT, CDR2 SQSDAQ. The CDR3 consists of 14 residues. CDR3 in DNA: TGTGCCAGCAGCTTAGCAGGGAAAATGTACGAGCAGTACTTC. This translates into CASSLAGKMYEQYF.

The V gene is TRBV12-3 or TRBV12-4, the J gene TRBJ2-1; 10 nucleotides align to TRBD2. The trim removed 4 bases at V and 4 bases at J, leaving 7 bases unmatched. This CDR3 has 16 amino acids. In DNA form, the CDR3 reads TGTGCCAGCAGTTCCATAGCGGGGGGAAGATACAATGAGCAGTTCTTC. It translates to CASSSIAGGRYNEQFF.

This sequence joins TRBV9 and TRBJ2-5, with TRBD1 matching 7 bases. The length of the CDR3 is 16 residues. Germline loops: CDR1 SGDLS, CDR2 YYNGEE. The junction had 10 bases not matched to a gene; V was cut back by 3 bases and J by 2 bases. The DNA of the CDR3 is TGTGCCAGCAGCGCCGTTGACAGGGATCCTCAAGAGACCCAGTACTTC. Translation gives CASSAVDRDPQETQYF. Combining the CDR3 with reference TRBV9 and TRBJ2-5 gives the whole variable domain DSGVTQTPKHLITATGQRVTLRCSPRSGDLSVYWYQQSLDQGLQFLIQYYNGEERAKGNILERFSAQQFPDLHSELNLSSLELGDSALYFCASSAVDRDPQETQYFGPGTRLLVL.